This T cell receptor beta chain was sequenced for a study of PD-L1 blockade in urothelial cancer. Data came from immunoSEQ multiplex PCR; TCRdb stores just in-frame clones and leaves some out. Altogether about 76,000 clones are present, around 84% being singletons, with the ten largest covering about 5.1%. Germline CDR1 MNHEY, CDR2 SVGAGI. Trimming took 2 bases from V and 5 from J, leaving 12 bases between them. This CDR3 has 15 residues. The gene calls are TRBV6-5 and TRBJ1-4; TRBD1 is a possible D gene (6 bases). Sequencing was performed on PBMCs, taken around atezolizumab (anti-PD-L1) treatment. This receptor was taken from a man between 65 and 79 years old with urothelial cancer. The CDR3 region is CASSYADRGNEKLFF. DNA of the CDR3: TGTGCCAGCAGTTACGCGGACAGAGGGAATGAAAAACTGTTTTTT.